The clone carrying this TCR beta chain was counted at least ten times. This CDR3 comprises 17 residues. V dropped 0 bases and J dropped 2; count of bases not matched to a gene: 8. Germline CDR1 is SGHDT and CDR2 is YYEEEE. TCRdb itself ran the PCR reads through MiXCR, one entry per CDR3 protein. The repertoire holds hundreds of thousands of distinct CDR3 sequences, with 20% to 25% as singletons. This specimen belongs to a study of molecular identifiers for immune sequencing clone quantification. Naive CD8 T cells were picked out by sorting for CD8+CD4-CCR7+CD45RA+. The sample was naive CD8+ T cells from blood, with Jurkat cell RNA spiked in. Subset described: FACS-sorted CD8+CD4-CCR7+CD45RA+ naive T cells. The sequence was obtained from a human donor in good health. Some libraries in this study had Jurkat cell RNA spiked in. The rearrangement joins TRBV5-6 to TRBJ2-3; TRBD2 matches at 8 bases. CDR3 loop: CASSLGSGTSFTDTQYF. CDR3 in DNA: TGTGCCAGCAGCTTGGGCTCCGGGACTAGTTTCACAGATACGCAGTATTTT.